The 24 T cell receptor beta chains reported below all come from one sample, sequenced in a study of CD8 T cells in Susac syndrome. After extraction with the RNeasy kit, roughly 0.5 to 1 ug of the RNA was reverse transcribed using random hexamers. TCRdb itself ran the immunoSEQ multiplex PCR reads through MiXCR, one entry per CDR3 protein. The sample records around 150,000 distinct CDR3 sequences, about 94% being singletons. Sequenced material: CD4+ T cells from PBMCs. The receptors here all came from a human donor in good health.

The chain couples TRBV7-9 to TRBJ2-7; 8 positions match TRBD2. The CDR3 sequence is 16 residues long. Looked up from germline, CDR1 is SEHNR and CDR2 is FQNEAQ (reference sequence). J was trimmed by 4 bases and V by 4 bases; bases with no gene match: 12. Here the CDR3 reads CASSYERGTSRYEQYF. For the CDR3, the DNA is TGTGCCAGCAGCTACGAGCGGGGGACCTCTAGGTACGAGCAGTACTTC.

The V call is TRBV24-1, the J call TRBJ1-2, with unresolved D. V lost 4 bases and J lost 8, with 16 bases in between. There are 14 residues in the CDR3. Per the germline V gene, CDR1 is KGHDR and CDR2 is SFDVKD. CDR3 sequence: CATSDSRVSSGYTF. The CDR3 DNA is TGTGCCACCAGTGACTCAAGGGTCTCAAGCGGCTACACCTTC.

This chain joins TRBV20-1 and TRBJ1-2; D call uncertain. Germline V gene sequence: CDR1 DFQATT, CDR2 SNEGSKA (reference sequence). The CDR3 has 15 residues. V was shortened by 1 base and J by 3 bases, with 15 bases between the two germline ends. CDR3 nucleotides: TGCAGTGCTAGAGCCGTGAGTCGGACGGACTATGGCTACACCTTC. Its translation is CSARAVSRTDYGYTF.

V gene TRBV7-8 combines with J gene TRBJ2-3; D is perhaps TRBD1 (5 bases). V was trimmed by 1 base and J by 8 bases, leaving 7 bases between them. CDR3 size: 12 residues. The germline gives CDR1 SGHVS, CDR2 FQNEAQ. The CDR3 loop is CASSLERGTQYF. As DNA, the CDR3 is TGTGCCAGCAGCTTAGAAAGGGGTACGCAGTATTTT.

The chain carries TRBV4-3 and TRBJ2-7; 9 nucleotides align to TRBD2. This CDR3 comprises 15 residues. Trimming took 4 bases from V and 7 from J; bases not matched to a gene: 11. Germline V gene data show CDR1 as LGHNA and CDR2 as YSLEER. Here the CDR3 reads CASSPEGGGAGEQYF. CDR3 DNA: TGCGCCAGCAGCCCCGAGGGCGGGGGGGCAGGAGAGCAGTACTTC.

This clonotype was recorded only once. The chain combines TRBV7-2 with TRBJ2-5; 7 positions match TRBD1. The CDR3 is 14 residues long. Trimming took 1 base from V and 6 from J; bases not matched to a gene: 5. Per the germline V gene, CDR1 is SGHTA and CDR2 is FQGNSA. The CDR3 coding sequence is TGTGCCAGCAGCTTAGGCAGGGGGTCACAGACCCAGTACTTC. Residues: CASSLGRGSQTQYF.

J is TRBJ2-1 and V is TRBV3-1; D could derive from TRBD1 or TRBD2 (6 bases each). This CDR3 contains 15 residues. Germline V gives CDR1 LGHDT, CDR2 YNNKEL (reference sequence). V was pared by 1 base and J by 6 bases, with 13 bases between. CDR3 sequence: CASSQGQGGSNEQFF. DNA of the CDR3: TGTGCCAGCAGCCAAGGCCAAGGGGGGAGCAATGAGCAGTTCTTC.

V gene TRBV5-6 combines with J gene TRBJ2-2; TRBD2 is a possible D gene (6 bases). V lost 0 bases, J lost 4 bases, and 7 bases lay in between. The CDR3 contains 14 residues. Germline lookup yields CDR1 SGHDT and CDR2 YYEEEE. CDR3 sequence reads: CASSLAGGTGELFF. The CDR3 DNA follows: TGTGCCAGCAGCTTGGCCGGGGGCACCGGGGAGCTGTTTTTT.

V and J are TRBV20-1 and TRBJ2-5; possible D gene TRBD1, 7 bases. Germline V gene sequence: CDR1 DFQATT, CDR2 SNEGSKA (reference sequence). Trimming stripped 3 bases from V and 0 bases from J, with 11 bases between. The CDR3 loop spans 14 amino acids. The CDR3 sequence: CSARGGQDQETQYF. DNA for the CDR3: TGCAGTGCTAGGGGAGGACAGGACCAAGAGACCCAGTACTTC.

This clonotype was detected once. The CDR3 nucleotides read TGTGCCAGCAGCTTGATACAGGGGGCAGGTGGCTACACCTTC. Translated, it gives CASSLIQGAGGYTF. The rearrangement uses TRBV7-8 and TRBJ1-2, with 9 bases matching TRBD1. This CDR3 region has 14 residues. Germline V gene sequence: CDR1 SGHVS, CDR2 FQNEAQ. J lost 7 bases, V lost 3 bases, and 6 bases had no gene match.

V and J are TRBV30 and TRBJ1-5; TRBD1 is a possible D gene (5 bases). V was trimmed by 0 bases and J by 5 bases, leaving 11 bases between them. Germline values: CDR1 GTSNPN, CDR2 SVGIG (reference sequence). The length of the CDR3 is 14 residues. The CDR3 DNA reads as TGTGCCTGGAGTGTCGGGGGTTTTGATCAGCCCCAGCATTTT. It codes for CAWSVGGFDQPQHF. Using reference TRBV30 and TRBJ1-5 for the parts outside the CDR3, the full variable domain is SQTIHQWPATLVQPVGSPLSLECTVEGTSNPNLYWYRQAAGRGLQLLFYSVGIGQISSEVPQNLSASRPQDRQFILSSKKLLLSDSGFYLCAWSVGGFDQPQHFGDGTRLSIL.

The chain couples TRBV27 to TRBJ2-5; D is undetermined. From germline, CDR1 is MNHEY and CDR2 SMNVEV (reference sequence). The CDR3 runs to 15 residues. Trimming removed 0 bases at V and 4 bases at J, with 12 bases between. In DNA, the CDR3 is TGTGCCAGCAGTTTATCCACAGTTGGCGGAGAGACCCAGTACTTC. This encodes CASSLSTVGGETQYF.

This sequence joins TRBV7-9 and TRBJ2-1; 8 bases map to TRBD2. This CDR3 contains 16 residues. Germline CDR1 reads SEHNR; CDR2 reads FQNEAQ (reference sequence). The J segment lost 0 bases and the V segment lost 3 bases, leaving 4 bases of the junction unmatched. The CDR3 DNA is TGTGCCAGCAGCTTTCAGCGGGGGAGCTCCTACAATGAGCAGTTCTTC. Translated: CASSFQRGSSYNEQFF.

About this clonotype: One end of the junction varies from germline; a read error may be responsible. This sequence joins TRBV7-2 and TRBJ1-4, with 7 bases lining up with TRBD1. CDR1 is SGHTA and CDR2 is FQGNSA in the germline V gene. The CDR3 covers 15 residues. This CDR3 reads CASSLAAGGNEKLFF. The DNA of the CDR3 is TGTGCCAGCAGCCTAGCGGCAGGGGGGAATGAAAAACTGTTTTTT.

The chain joins TRBV7-3 to TRBJ1-6; TRBD1 matches at 7 bases. The trim removed 5 bases at V and 9 bases at J, leaving 4 bases unmatched. The CDR3 contains 13 residues. Per the germline V gene, CDR1 is SGHTA and CDR2 is FQGTGA. For the CDR3, the DNA is TGTGCCAGCAGCCAAGGGACAGCTTCACCCCTCCACTTT. Its protein product is CASSQGTASPLHF.

CDR3 coding DNA: TGTGCCAGCTCACCTGGGAACTCCTACGAGCAGTACTTC. Translation gives CASSPGNSYEQYF. The V and J genes are TRBV18 and TRBJ2-7; no reliable D call. Germline CDR1 reads KGHSH; CDR2 reads LQKENI. The CDR3 is 13 residues long. The ends were cut back, 3 bases at V and 0 bases at J, with 6 bases in the middle.

This sequence joins TRBV15 and TRBJ2-7, with D maybe TRBD2 (5 bases). The CDR3 runs to 13 residues. Germline V gives CDR1 LNHNV, CDR2 YYDKDF (reference sequence). Trimming shortened V by 1 base and J by 3 bases, and 7 bases separated the two germline ends. The CDR3 DNA sequence: TGTGCCACCAGCAGAGTTGCGGGCTACGAGCAGTACTTC. It is translated as CATSRVAGYEQYF.

This chain joins TRBV29-1 and TRBJ2-5, with 8 bases lining up with TRBD1. The CDR3 loop spans 13 amino acids. J lost 4 bases, V lost 6 bases, and 7 bases had no gene match. Germline lookup yields CDR1 SQVTM and CDR2 ANQGSEA. The CDR3, as DNA: TGCAGCGTACTAACGACAGGGGCAGAGACCCAGTACTTC. Translating gives CSVLTTGAETQYF.

The chain employs TRBV20-1 and TRBJ2-5; D may match TRBD1 or TRBD2 (6 bases each). V lost 2 bases and J lost 10, with 11 bases in between. In germline, CDR1 is DFQATT, CDR2 SNEGSKA (reference sequence). CDR3 length equals 11 residues. The CDR3 nucleotides are TGCAGTGCTAGACAGGGGAGGATCCAGTACTTC. Encoded protein: CSARQGRIQYF.

This CDR3 is CATSREATGGWVKNIQYF. The CDR3 bases are TGTGCCACCAGCAGAGAAGCGACAGGGGGCTGGGTAAAAAACATTCAGTACTTC. The genes are TRBV15 and TRBJ2-4; TRBD1 matches at 10 bases. The CDR3 has 18 residues. Germline V gene data show CDR1 as LNHNV and CDR2 as YYDKDF (reference sequence). V trimming: 0 bases; J trimming: 4 bases; junction bases outside the gene matches: 9.

The chain combines TRBV12-3 or TRBV12-4 with TRBJ2-7; 8 nucleotides align to TRBD2. The CDR3 has 14 amino acids. The V and J ends lost 5 bases and 3 bases, in that order; junction bases with no gene match: 6. The CDR3 loop is CASSSGGSLYEQYF. CDR3 sequence (DNA): TGTGCCAGCAGTAGCGGGGGCTCCCTCTACGAGCAGTACTTC.

The V call is TRBV7-9, the J call TRBJ1-1; no reliable D call. V was pared by 2 bases and J by 2 bases, with 9 bases between. Germline assignment: CDR1 SEHNR and CDR2 FQNEAQ (reference sequence). The CDR3 runs to 14 residues. The DNA for the CDR3 is TGTGCCAGCAGCTTAAAAGCCATAAACACTGAAGCTTTCTTT. It is translated as CASSLKAINTEAFF.

This clonotype was recorded once. The chain is built from TRBV9 and TRBJ2-3; either TRBD1 or TRBD2 may fit D (5 bases each). CDR3 size: 15 residues. Per the germline V gene, CDR1 is SGDLS and CDR2 is YYNGEE. The V gene lost 0 bases and the J gene lost 3 bases, with 11 bases spanning the gap. The CDR3 reads CASSVEGTRTDTQYF. DNA for the CDR3: TGTGCCAGCAGCGTAGAGGGGACCCGGACAGATACGCAGTATTTT.

The rearrangement joins TRBV12-3 or TRBV12-4 to TRBJ2-1, with 15 bases that match TRBD2. The CDR3 loop spans 20 amino acids. V lost 6 bases and J lost 0; bases outside the gene matches: 12. In DNA, the CDR3 is TGTGCCAGCAGGACGCTGGGACTAGCGGGGGGCGTTCGCTCCTACAATGAGCAGTTCTTC. Translation gives CASRTLGLAGGVRSYNEQFF.